The rows below give T cell receptor beta chains drawn from one sample of a study of human T cells and chemical hapten exposure. TCRdb recomputed calls from the RACE reads with MiXCR, one row per CDR3 protein. The sample holds tens of thousands of distinct CDR3 sequences, 10% seen once. The starting material was whole blood, obtained in connection with sensitization to the hapten diphenylcyclopropenone (DPC). These receptors were obtained from a woman between 45 and 60 years old with alopecia areata. Some clones in this sample may be carry-over from other donors' samples. Each CDR3 is given with its conserved first and last residue. A D gene is named only where the DNA matches it firmly. Clone size is given for some rows only: seen once, a few or many times, or a class if the clone is expanded.

abundance	v_gene	j_gene	d_gene	CDR3aa	CDR3nt
many	TRBV2	TRBJ1-1	TRBD1	CASSERTGNTEAFF	TGTGCCAGCAGTGAACGGACAGGGAACACTGAAGCTTTCTTT
medium-sized	TRBV3-1	TRBJ1-1	NA	CASRLGLLTEAFF	TGTGCCAGCAGGTTGGGCCTTCTGACTGAAGCTTTCTTT
many	TRBV5-1	TRBJ2-1	TRBD2	CASSSRLAGAGYNEQFF	TGCGCCAGCAGCTCCCGACTAGCGGGAGCTGGCTACAATGAGCAGTTCTTC
few	TRBV29-1	TRBJ1-1	NA	CSVMAGSTEAFF	TGCAGCGTAATGGCGGGTAGCACTGAAGCTTTCTTT
many	TRBV20-1	TRBJ2-2	NA	CSASQGGNTGELFF	TGCAGTGCTAGCCAAGGGGGGAACACCGGGGAGCTGTTTTTT
NA	TRBV6-2/TRBV6-3	TRBJ2-1	TRBD2	CASSELAGVTNEQFF	TGTGCCAGCAGTGAACTAGCGGGAGTTACCAATGAGCAGTTCTTC
many	TRBV29-1	TRBJ1-1	NA	CSVDREGTEAFF	TGCAGCGTTGACAGGGAGGGCACTGAAGCTTTCTTT
NA	TRBV10-3	TRBJ2-1	TRBD2	CASRTSAIYNEQFF	TGTGCCTCGAGGACTAGCGCAATATACAATGAGCAGTTCTTC
few	TRBV10-3	TRBJ2-6	NA	CAISESAQGLAGANVLTF	TGTGCCATCAGTGAGTCTGCACAGGGTCTGGCTGGGGCCAACGTCCTGACTTTC
few	TRBV29-1	TRBJ2-4	NA	CSVEVRLRSKNIQYF	TGCAGCGTTGAAGTTCGCCTACGAAGCAAAAACATTCAGTACTTC
many	TRBV11-2	TRBJ2-1	NA	CASSSAITYNEQFF	TGTGCCAGCAGCTCCGCGATCACCTACAATGAGCAGTTCTTC
many	TRBV7-8	TRBJ1-5	NA	CASSQSVGQPQHF	TGTGCCAGCAGCCAATCGGTTGGACAGCCCCAGCATTTT
few	TRBV27	TRBJ2-4	NA	CASSTGFSKNIQYF	TGTGCCAGCAGTACAGGGTTCTCCAAAAACATTCAGTACTTC
few	TRBV11-2	TRBJ2-3	NA	CASSWAGRISTDTQYF	TGTGCCAGCAGTTGGGCGGGGCGCATAAGCACAGATACGCAGTATTTT
many	TRBV20-1	TRBJ2-3	NA	CSASRADTQYF	TGCAGTGCTAGCAGGGCGGATACGCAGTATTTT
few	TRBV20-1	TRBJ2-3	TRBD2	CSARVLGLAGGPTDTQYF	TGCAGTGCTAGAGTACTAGGGTTAGCGGGAGGGCCGACAGATACGCAGTATTTT
few	TRBV2	TRBJ1-6	NA	CASSVRTDNSPLHF	TGTGCCAGCAGTGTTAGGACAGATAATTCACCCCTCCACTTT
few	TRBV20-1	TRBJ2-7	TRBD1	CSAMTGYEQYF	TGCAGTGCCATGACAGGGTACGAGCAGTACTTC
NA	TRBV27	TRBJ2-7	TRBD1	CASSSDRSSYEQYF	TGTGCCAGCAGTTCGGACAGGTCCTCCTACGAGCAGTACTTC
many	TRBV7-2	TRBJ2-3	NA	CASSLGGPSTDTQYF	TGTGCCAGCAGCTTAGGGGGGCCTAGCACAGATACGCAGTATTTT
many	TRBV20-1	TRBJ2-1	NA	CSALLLVPGSEQFF	TGCAGTGCTTTACTCCTAGTACCAGGTAGTGAGCAGTTCTTC
NA	TRBV27	TRBJ2-7	NA	CASSFGGPAYEQYF	TGTGCCAGCAGTTTCGGGGGGCCTGCCTACGAGCAGTACTTC
many	TRBV27	TRBJ2-3	NA	CASSLQGRGGDTQYF	TGTGCCAGCAGTTTACAGGGGAGGGGTGGAGATACGCAGTATTTT
many	TRBV6-6	TRBJ2-2	TRBD2	CASSWGLAAGELFF	TGTGCCAGCAGTTGGGGACTAGCCGCCGGGGAGCTGTTTTTT
NA	TRBV6-5	TRBJ2-3	TRBD2	CASRLSGASTDTQYF	TGTGCCAGCAGACTTAGCGGGGCTAGCACAGATACGCAGTATTTT
NA	TRBV5-1	TRBJ1-1	TRBD1	CASSSQQGINTEAFF	TGCGCCAGCAGCTCCCAACAGGGGATAAACACTGAAGCTTTCTTT
NA	TRBV24-1	TRBJ2-3	NA	CATSVEGTDTQYF	TGTGCCACCAGTGTGGAGGGTACAGATACGCAGTATTTT
many	TRBV7-2	TRBJ1-4	TRBD1	CASSSPQGAREKLFF	TGTGCCAGCAGCTCACCACAGGGGGCGCGAGAAAAACTGTTTTTT
few	TRBV20-1	TRBJ1-6	NA	CSAREPGSPLHF	TGCAGTGCTAGGGAGCCCGGGTCACCCCTCCACTTT
few	TRBV6-1	TRBJ1-4	NA	CASSRPGATLEGKLFF	TGTGCCAGCAGTAGACCAGGGGCCACTTTAGAGGGAAAACTGTTTTTT
NA	TRBV29-1	TRBJ2-7	NA	CSVAEYPGYYEQYF	TGCAGCGTTGCCGAATACCCGGGATACTACGAGCAGTACTTC
many	TRBV6-5	TRBJ1-1	NA	CASSRDPENTEAFF	TGTGCCAGCAGCCGAGACCCGGAGAACACTGAAGCTTTCTTT
medium-sized	TRBV20-1	TRBJ2-5	NA	CSARGVDSQETQYF	TGCAGTGCTAGAGGGGTGGACTCTCAAGAGACCCAGTACTTC
few	TRBV24-1	TRBJ2-3	NA	CATSEGGFSPDTQYF	TGTGCCACCAGTGAGGGCGGCTTCTCTCCAGATACGCAGTATTTT
few	TRBV6-4	TRBJ1-1	NA	CASRADSLNTEAFF	TGTGCCAGCAGAGCCGACAGCCTGAACACTGAAGCTTTCTTT
many	TRBV2	TRBJ1-1	TRBD1	CASRQGANTEAFF	TGTGCCAGCAGGCAGGGGGCGAACACTGAAGCTTTCTTT
many	TRBV5-4	TRBJ2-5	NA	CASSRSPQGQETQYF	TGTGCCAGCAGCCGTTCGCCGCAGGGCCAAGAGACCCAGTACTTC
many	TRBV29-1	TRBJ1-2	NA	CSVDKDYTF	TGCAGCGTTGACAAAGACTACACCTTC
few	TRBV6-6	TRBJ2-1	TRBD2	CASSYREGNEQFF	TGTGCCAGCAGTTACAGGGAGGGGAATGAGCAGTTCTTC
many	TRBV7-6	TRBJ2-5	TRBD1	CASSPIQPVTGAYQETQYF	TGTGCCAGCAGCCCTATCCAACCCGTGACAGGGGCCTACCAAGAGACCCAGTACTTC
NA	TRBV21-1	TRBJ1-2	NA	CASSTSLAGYTF	TGTGCCAGCAGTACCAGTCTGGCGGGCTACACCTTC
few	TRBV2	TRBJ1-1	NA	CASSERLRAFF	TGTGCCAGCAGTGAAAGGCTTCGCGCTTTCTTT
NA	TRBV10-1	TRBJ2-2	NA	CASSEQVGPGELFF	TGCGCCAGCAGTGAACAGGTTGGACCCGGGGAGCTGTTTTTT
many	TRBV18	TRBJ2-7	TRBD2	CASSRAGVSYEQYF	TGTGCCAGCTCACGAGCGGGAGTCTCCTACGAGCAGTACTTC
NA	TRBV9	TRBJ2-1	TRBD1	CASRETGSPYNEQFF	TGTGCCAGCAGAGAGACAGGGAGTCCCTACAATGAGCAGTTCTTC
many	TRBV20-1	TRBJ1-5	NA	CSASLSNQPQHF	TGCAGTGCTTCACTTAGCAATCAGCCCCAGCATTTT
many	TRBV15	TRBJ2-5	NA	CATSLDEGGTAQYF	TGTGCCACCAGCTTAGACGAGGGGGGTACGGCCCAGTACTTC